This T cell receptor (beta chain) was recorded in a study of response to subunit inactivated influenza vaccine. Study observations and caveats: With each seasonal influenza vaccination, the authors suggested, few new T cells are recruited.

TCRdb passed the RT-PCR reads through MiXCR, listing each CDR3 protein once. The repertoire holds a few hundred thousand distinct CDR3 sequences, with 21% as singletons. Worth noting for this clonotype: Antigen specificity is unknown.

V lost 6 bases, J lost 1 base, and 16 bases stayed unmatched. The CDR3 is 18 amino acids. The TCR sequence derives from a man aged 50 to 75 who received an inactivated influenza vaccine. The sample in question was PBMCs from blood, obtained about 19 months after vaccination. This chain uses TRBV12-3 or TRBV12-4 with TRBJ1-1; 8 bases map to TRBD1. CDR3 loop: CASRVGFGPGQENTEAFF. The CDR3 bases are TGTGCCAGCAGGGTAGGATTTGGCCCGGGACAGGAGAACACTGAAGCTTTCTTT.